The 20 T cell receptor beta chains presented below share a single source sample, sequenced in a study of identical twins. MiXCR, run by TCRdb on the 5' RACE reads, gives a single entry per CDR3 protein. The table records about 530,000 distinct CDR3 sequences, roughly 15% of them present only once. These data were also reused for a study on yellow fever vaccine responses in identical twins.

Sequenced: CD4+ T cells sorted from blood. All receptors derive from a woman aged 18 to 35 in good health.

This clonotype appeared a few times. This chain uses TRBV9 with TRBJ1-3; no clear D gene. Germline assignment: CDR1 SGDLS and CDR2 YYNGEE. Between the trimmed V and J ends, which lost 4 bases and 4 bases, there was a span of 12 bases. The CDR3 is 14 amino acids. The CDR3 DNA reads TGTGCCAGCAGCTCCGCAGTCACAGGAAACACCATATATTTT. Translation: CASSSAVTGNTIYF.

In its sample, this clonotype was seen many times. The rearrangement uses TRBV5-6 and TRBJ2-1, with a weak D call TRBD1 (8 bases). The CDR3 runs to 15 residues. Germline V gene data show CDR1 as SGHDT and CDR2 as YYEEEE. Trimming shortened V by 3 bases and J by 4 bases, and 14 bases separated the two germline ends. The CDR3: CASSSGQGGYNEQFF. The CDR3 DNA follows: TGTGCCAGCAGCTCCGGACAGGGAGGGTACAATGAGCAGTTCTTC.

This clonotype was picked up a small number of times. The genes are TRBV5-1 and TRBJ2-2, with 10 bases matching TRBD2. The germline CDR1 and CDR2 sequences are SGHRS and YFSETQ. The CDR3 loop spans 18 amino acids. Unmatched junction bases numbered 7, after V lost 1 base and J lost 1 base. Here the CDR3 DNA reads TGCGCCAGCAGCTTGCGGGAACTAGCGGGATGGAACACCGGGGAGCTGTTTTTT. This sequence encodes CASSLRELAGWNTGELFF.

The table lists this clonotype with many counts. The chain employs TRBV24-1 and TRBJ2-5; 9 positions match TRBD2. In germline, CDR1 is KGHDR, CDR2 SFDVKD. The CDR3 sequence is 13 residues long. J was trimmed by 5 bases and V by 5 bases; bases with no gene match: 2. The CDR3 protein is CATSGLAGETQYF. CDR3 sequence (DNA): TGTGCCACCAGTGGTCTAGCGGGGGAGACCCAGTACTTC.

The chain carries TRBV20-1 and TRBJ2-2; 7 bases are a match to TRBD2. The CDR3 runs to 16 residues. After removal of 0 bases from V and 4 bases from J, the junction contained 8 bases not matched to a gene. CDR1 and CDR2 from the germline V gene are DFQATT and SNEGSKA (reference sequence). This CDR3 reads CSARDVEGGSTGELFF. The CDR3 DNA reads TGCAGTGCTAGAGACGTAGAGGGAGGGAGCACCGGGGAGCTGTTTTTT.

V is TRBV23-1 and J is TRBJ1-5; no clear D. TRBV23-1 is designated an ORF whose function remains uncertain. CDR3 length: 14 amino acids. V was shortened by 9 bases and J by 4 bases, with 16 bases between the two germline ends. The CDR3 loop is CARYGGSPNQPQHF. The DNA for the CDR3 is TGCGCCAGGTACGGAGGGAGCCCTAATCAGCCCCAGCATTTT.

V gene TRBV25-1 combines with J gene TRBJ2-1; D ambiguous. The CDR3 has 12 amino acids. Deletions cut 5 bases from V and 7 bases from J, with 9 bases between. Germline V gene sequence: CDR1 MGHDK, CDR2 SYGVNS. The CDR3 protein is CASSTLLNEQFF. In DNA form, the CDR3 reads TGTGCCAGCAGTACCCTCCTAAATGAGCAGTTCTTC. The full variable domain, rest sourced from reference TRBV25-1 and TRBJ2-1, is EADIYQTPRYLVIGTGKKITLECSQTMGHDKMYWYQQDPGMELHLIHYSYGVNSTEKGDLSSESTVSRIRTEHFPLTLESARPSHTSQYLCASSTLLNEQFFGPGTRLTVL.

The V gene is TRBV5-6, the J gene TRBJ2-1; D call uncertain. Germline assignment: CDR1 SGHDT and CDR2 YYEEEE. The CDR3 totals 14 residues. Trimming removed 0 bases from V and 10 bases from J, with 14 bases in between. CDR3 in DNA: TGTGCCAGCAGCTTGGAGCGAATATATTCAGAGCAGTTCTTC. It translates to CASSLERIYSEQFF.

This clonotype was recorded many times. This chain joins TRBV7-9 and TRBJ2-3, with 9 bases matching TRBD1. V dropped 6 bases and J dropped 1; count of bases not matched to a gene: 2. The CDR3 is made up of 14 amino acids. Germline CDR1 reads SEHNR; CDR2 reads FQNEAQ (reference sequence). CDR3 coding DNA: TGTGCCAGCAGACGACAGGGGGGCACAGATACGCAGTATTTT. Translating gives CASRRQGGTDTQYF.

The rearrangement uses TRBV12-3 or TRBV12-4 and TRBJ1-5, with 7 positions matching TRBD1. The V gene end was trimmed by 5 bases and the J gene end by 7 bases; junction bases not matched to a gene: 11. The CDR3 totals 15 residues. DNA of the CDR3: TGTGCCAGCAGTCTACAGGGGCTCCAGGGGCAGCCCCAGCATTTT. It translates to CASSLQGLQGQPQHF.

This clonotype was counted between two and nine times. The genes are TRBV7-9 and TRBJ2-5; 11 positions agree with TRBD2. V trimming: 4 bases; J trimming: 4 bases; junction bases outside the gene matches: 2. CDR3 length: 14 amino acids. CDR1 and CDR2 from the germline V gene are SEHNR and FQNEAQ (reference sequence). The CDR3 is CASSSLAGVETQYF. The CDR3 DNA sequence: TGTGCCAGCAGCTCACTAGCGGGAGTAGAGACCCAGTACTTC.

The V call is TRBV7-2, the J call TRBJ2-6, with D perhaps given as TRBD1 or TRBD2 (5 bases each). Germline V gives CDR1 SGHTA, CDR2 FQGNSA. The CDR3 sequence is 16 residues long. V gave up 1 base and J gave up 2 bases, with 9 bases separating them. The CDR3 reads CASSLGGAPGANVLTF. The CDR3, as DNA: TGTGCCAGCAGCTTAGGAGGGGCGCCTGGGGCCAACGTCCTGACTTTC.

The chain has TRBV9 and TRBJ2-7; 10 bases match TRBD2. Trimming removed 3 bases from V and 3 bases from J; junction bases left unmatched: 6. The CDR3 is made up of 15 amino acids. The germline CDR1 and CDR2 sequences are SGDLS and YYNGEE. CDR3 bases: TGTGCCAGCAGCGGTCGGACTAGCGGAAACTACGAGCAGTACTTC. Encoded protein: CASSGRTSGNYEQYF.

The DNA of the CDR3 is TGTGCCAGCAGGAACAGCGGGGGCTCCTACGAGCAGTACGTC. This codes for CASRNSGGSYEQYV. This chain connects TRBV2 to TRBJ2-7; TRBD2 matches 8 bases. Looked up from germline, CDR1 is SNHLY and CDR2 is FYNNEI. Unmatched junction bases numbered 4, after V lost 6 bases and J lost 0 bases. The CDR3 covers 14 residues.

V usage is TRBV27 and J usage is TRBJ1-5; no clear D gene. Trimming pared 3 bases from V and 0 bases from J, leaving 6 bases between. CDR1 and CDR2 (germline): MNHEY, SMNVEV (reference sequence). This CDR3 is built from 14 residues. The CDR3 protein is CASSFHFSNQPQHF. The CDR3 DNA reads TGTGCCAGCAGTTTCCATTTTAGCAATCAGCCCCAGCATTTT.

This clonotype was counted only a few times. The rearrangement links TRBV5-1 to TRBJ2-3, with D possibly matching TRBD1 (5 bases). This CDR3 has 18 amino acids. The germline V gene encodes CDR1 SGHRS and CDR2 YFSETQ. Deletions cut 5 bases from V and 0 bases from J, with 22 bases between. In nucleotides, the CDR3 is TGCGCCAGCAGACGAGCTCTCGTACAGGCATATAGCACAGATACGCAGTATTTT. Protein: CASRRALVQAYSTDTQYF.

This clonotype was seen only a few times. The V gene is TRBV6-1, the J gene TRBJ2-1; D remains ambiguous. Trimming pared 5 bases from V and 8 bases from J, leaving 16 bases between. Germline V gene lookup returns CDR1 MNHNS and CDR2 SASEGT. The length of the CDR3 is 14 residues. This chain's CDR3 is CASSTRPSADEQFF. CDR3 DNA sequence: TGTGCCAGCAGTACCCGGCCGTCGGCCGATGAGCAGTTCTTC.

Comment on this clonotype: The junction shows a germline mismatch at one end, possibly a read error. The CDR3 protein is CCARERGGGSSYNEQFF. The DNA of the CDR3 is TGCTGTGCTAGAGAGCGAGGCGGGGGGAGCTCCTACAATGAGCAGTTCTTC. V and J are TRBV20-1 and TRBJ2-1, with 8 bases lining up with TRBD2. Germline V gene sequence: CDR1 DFQATT, CDR2 SNEGSKA (reference sequence). The CDR3 totals 17 residues.

V gene TRBV28 combines with J gene TRBJ2-3; D may be TRBD1 or TRBD2 (5 bases each). The CDR3 has 15 amino acids. V lost 8 bases, J lost 2 bases, and 17 bases lay in between. CDR1 and CDR2 from the germline V gene are MDHEN and SYDVKM. The CDR3 DNA follows: TGTGCCAGCGGGGACCTAAGCTTCGCCACAGATACGCAGTATTTT. This gives the protein CASGDLSFATDTQYF.

The chain is built from TRBV6-2 or TRBV6-3 and TRBJ2-3, with 11 bases lining up with TRBD2. The trim removed 1 base at V and 4 bases at J, leaving 4 bases unmatched. CDR3 length equals 16 residues. Germline V CDR1 and CDR2: MNHEY, SVGEGT. CDR3 loop: CASSYLLAGVADTQYF. The CDR3, as DNA: TGTGCCAGCAGTTACTTACTAGCGGGAGTCGCAGATACGCAGTATTTT.